This is a list of T cell receptor beta chains from one sample in a study of cytomegalovirus exposure and HLA in healthy donors. Using immunoSEQ multiplex PCR, the repertoire was profiled, and TCRdb retains in-frame clones only, with some absent. The sample holds 90,000 to 150,000 clones; about 78% are singletons and the top ten take 8.2%. The sample consisted of PBMCs. The receptors derive from a woman aged 40 to 55 in good health and CMV-seropositive. The CDR3 runs from the conserved cysteine through the conserved F or W. The D gene is left open where the match is weak. Clone size is given for some rows only: seen once, a few or many times, or a class if the clone is expanded.

cdr3_length j_call d_call clone_size v_call cdr3_aa cdr3_nt
15 TRBJ1-4 - - TRBV7-2 CASSPSFSRNEKLFF TGTGCCAGCAGCCCGAGTTTCTCCCGTAATGAAAAACTGTTTTTT
12 TRBJ1-1 - - TRBV12-5 CASGRERTEAFF TGTGCTAGTGGGAGGGAGCGCACTGAAGCTTTCTTT
16 TRBJ2-2 TRBD1 few TRBV6-6 CASSTAGGIYTGELFF TGTGCCAGCAGTACGGCAGGGGGAATTTACACCGGGGAGCTGTTTTTT
15 TRBJ1-1 TRBD1 - TRBV18 CASSPWDRADTEAFF TGTGCCAGCTCACCATGGGACAGGGCGGACACTGAAGCTTTCTTT
15 TRBJ1-1 TRBD1 - TRBV10-3 CAIRDGQGANTEAFF TGTGCCATCAGAGATGGACAGGGAGCGAACACTGAAGCTTTCTTT
14 TRBJ1-1 - - TRBV7-2 CASSLQGMNTEAFF TGTGCCAGCAGCTTACAGGGAATGAACACTGAAGCTTTCTTT
14 TRBJ2-5 - few TRBV18 CASLQARGRQTQYF TGTGCCAGCCTCCAAGCCCGGGGGAGACAGACCCAGTACTTC
15 TRBJ1-1 TRBD1 - TRBV7-3 CASSSQGAGHTEAFF TGTGCCAGCAGCTCCCAGGGGGCCGGGCACACTGAAGCTTTCTTT
14 TRBJ2-5 - - TRBV7-9 CASSFPQGGETQYF TGTGCCAGCAGCTTTCCGCAAGGGGGTGAGACCCAGTACTTC
13 TRBJ2-7 - few TRBV6-6 CASGSTGSYEQYF TGTGCCAGCGGTTCGACTGGCTCCTACGAGCAGTACTTC
15 TRBJ2-5 TRBD2 - TRBV11-1 CASSREGRSEETQYF TGTGCCAGCAGCCGGGAGGGACGGTCGGAAGAGACCCAGTACTTC
13 TRBJ1-5 - few TRBV11-2 CASSLGHRQPQHF TGTGCCAGCAGCTTAGGGCACCGACAGCCCCAGCATTTT